This TCR beta chain was obtained from a study of blood T cell repertoires in COVID-19 (dated by TCRdb to 2020 to 2022). Background on the whole study: The collaborator samples originated in the United States, Italy and Spain and spanned the acute and convalescent phases of COVID-19. Nearly every sample came with metadata listing a de-identified subject ID, COVID-19 status, age in years and sex. The prospective study material was composed of cDNA or gDNA derived from T cells, B-cell-depleted T cells, or PBMCs. Deeply sampled blood TCRbeta repertoires from subjects exposed to, actively infected with, or recovered from COVID-19 were included in the dataset. The samples were drawn from two sources: the first 160 participants of the ongoing ImmuneRACE study, and fewer than 1,500 subjects contributed by 6 global collaborators. Where HLA class I and class II types were available, the types were taken from metadata supplied by the sample provider, not from assay-based typing. The repertoires were made available in a free public database intended to serve as a resource for research on the immune response to SARS-CoV-2. The research as a whole found: The amount of clinical and demographic metadata varied by source and participant and was provided uncurated.

Trimming at the junction amounts to 5 bases on V and 5 bases on J, and the germline ends lie 9 bases apart. In the germline V gene (reference sequence), CDR1 corresponds to LNHDA and CDR2 to SQIVND. There are 12 amino acids in the CDR3, from cysteine to phenylalanine inclusive. CDR3 DNA only is kept here, 36 bases in frame from base 1. TCRbeta CDR3 regions were amplified from genomic DNA using the immunoSEQ Assay, a bias-controlled multiplex PCR. As for the authors' bioinformatics: The number of nucleated cells in each sample was estimated from the amplification of reference gene primers within the assay. Sequence reads were collapsed and filtered to measure the absolute abundance of every unique TCRbeta CDR3 rearrangement. Productive Simpson clonality was computed per sample as the square root of Simpson's diversity index over productive rearrangements. Here the immuneACCESS table is served through TCRdb, limited to in-frame sequences with V and J called. Missing clones are a known gap in these copies; in checked studies unresolved V genes cover under half, and the rest lacks a known reason. That table gives V, J and clone size, and the DNA gave D and trimming. The sample yields tens of thousands of clones; around 80% were counted once. Together, the top ten hold about 4% of the sample.

On this clone itself: What antigen it recognizes has not been identified. No much larger clone is present one base from it, and per-base qualities are unavailable.

In the prospective study, participants were roughly 18 to 95 years old, resided in about two dozen geographic areas of the United States, and were enrolled through a virtual design. To assign participants to cohorts, the prospective study relied on clinical history that participants themselves reported in a screening survey and a study questionnaire. Each participant in the prospective study had whole blood, serum and a nasopharyngeal or oropharyngeal swab collected by mobile phlebotomists. Over an approximately two-month period, participants in the prospective study had the option of providing additional blood draws and questionnaires. Prospective study blood samples were shipped either frozen or at room temperature before DNA extraction.

The sequenced material came from PBMCs or T cells enriched from blood (not recorded which). The origin of this receptor is a woman aged 40-49 years with acute COVID-19. The receptor chain draws on TRBV19 and TRBJ1-2; the D region possibly corresponds to TRBD1 (6 bases align). The CDR3 loop reads CASSAGQYGYTF. The nucleotide sequence reads TGTGCCAGTAGTGCTGGACAGTATGGCTACACCTTC.